Following are 10 T cell receptor beta chains from one sample sequenced in a study of blood T cells in healthy people across ages. The second PCR ran roughly 6 to 11 cycles with a sample-barcoded 5' primer and J-beta primers. MiXCR, run by TCRdb on the 5' RACE reads, gives a single entry per CDR3 protein. The data hold about 730,000 distinct CDR3 sequences, with approximately 43% observed a single time. Sequencing used blood. The receptors were sampled from a woman aged 60 to 75 in good health.

This clonotype has only a few counts. The CDR3: CASSLSGEGTQYF. As DNA, the CDR3 is TGCGCCAGCAGCTTGTCTGGAGAAGGGACCCAGTACTTC. The chain uses TRBV5-1 and TRBJ2-5; D not certain. CDR1 is SGHRS, CDR2 YFSETQ, per germline. V was pared by 1 base and J by 7 bases, with 11 bases between. This CDR3 spans 13 amino acids.

There are a few counts of this clonotype. With a much larger clone just one base away, this may be a read error. The rearrangement links TRBV20-1 to TRBJ2-1; 9 nucleotides match TRBD2. The J call is doubtful: the DNA matches TRBJ2-7 better. Germline V CDR1 and CDR2: DFQATT, SNEGSKA (reference sequence). The CDR3 covers 16 residues. The CDR3 sequence: CSARVPSGITYNEQYF. The CDR3 bases are TGCAGTGCTAGAGTGCCTAGCGGGATTACCTACAATGAGCAGTACTTC.

The chain couples TRBV29-1 to TRBJ1-1; D unclear. The V gene's germline CDR1 is SQVTM and CDR2 ANQGSEA. This CDR3 is built from 14 residues. Trimming left V 7 bases short and J 2 bases short, with 17 bases between. The CDR3, as DNA: TGCAGCGCCTTCTCCGGGTGGGGTAACACTGAAGCTTTCTTT. This gives the protein CSAFSGWGNTEAFF. Full variable domain (outside the CDR3, taken from reference TRBV29-1 and TRBJ1-1): SAVISQKPSRDICQRGTSLTIQCQVDSQVTMMFWYRQQPGQSLTLIATANQGSEATYESGFVIDKFPISRPNLTFSTLTVSNMSPEDSSIYLCSAFSGWGNTEAFFGQGTRLTVV.

The chain employs TRBV2 and TRBJ2-3; 12 nucleotides match TRBD2. CDR1 and CDR2 (germline): SNHLY, FYNNEI. J lost 4 bases, V lost 6 bases, and 14 bases had no gene match. This CDR3 comprises 18 residues. The CDR3 loop reads CASRDTSGGNLMADTQYF. CDR3 nucleotides: TGTGCCAGCAGAGATACTAGCGGGGGGAATTTAATGGCAGATACGCAGTATTTT.

The chain has TRBV27 and TRBJ2-3; either TRBD1 or TRBD2 may supply D (5 bases each). Trimming pared 4 bases from V and 2 bases from J, leaving 19 bases between. CDR3 length: 17 amino acids. Looked up from germline, CDR1 is MNHEY and CDR2 is SMNVEV (reference sequence). DNA for the CDR3: TGTGCCAGCAGTTCCCGCCAGGGTGTGAGGGCCACAGATACGCAGTATTTT. Protein: CASSSRQGVRATDTQYF.

This clonotype showed up just a few times. The chain links TRBV20-1 to TRBJ2-1; 8 nucleotides line up with TRBD2. V dropped 5 bases and J dropped 8; count of bases not matched to a gene: 14. The CDR3 has 15 amino acids. Germline CDR1 is DFQATT and CDR2 is SNEGSKA (reference sequence). As DNA, the CDR3 is TGCAGTGCTTGGATTCCGGGACTAGAAGACGATGAGCAGTTCTTC. Translating it yields CSAWIPGLEDDEQFF.

To note about this clonotype: A read error is possible here, since a much larger clone lies one base away. The gene calls are TRBV5-1 and TRBJ2-1; D possibly corresponds to TRBD2 (6 bases). The J call may be faulty, since TRBJ2-7 better matches the DNA end. The V gene's germline CDR1 is SGHRS and CDR2 YFSETQ. CDR3 length equals 14 residues. The CDR3 region is CASSSGVSYNEQYF. The CDR3 nucleotides are TGCGCCAGCAGCTCGGGAGTCTCCTACAATGAGCAGTACTTC.

This clonotype was found a few times. The J gene is TRBJ1-6, the V gene TRBV6-2 or TRBV6-3; D is unclear. This CDR3 has 15 amino acids. Germline-derived CDR1 and CDR2 are MNHEY and SVGEGT. Trimming pared 4 bases from V and 4 bases from J, leaving 11 bases between. The CDR3 sequence: CASSSGSGYNSPLHF. CDR3 bases: TGTGCCAGCAGTTCTGGCAGTGGATATAATTCACCCCTCCACTTT.

V gene TRBV20-1 combines with J gene TRBJ2-7, with TRBD1 matching 9 bases. CDR3 length equals 14 residues. Unmatched junction bases numbered 6, after V lost 1 base and J lost 5 bases. Germline CDR1 DFQATT, CDR2 SNEGSKA (reference sequence). This CDR3 is CSARGTGVSDEQYF. For the CDR3, the DNA is TGCAGTGCTAGAGGGACAGGGGTTTCGGACGAGCAGTACTTC.

This clonotype has a handful of counts. The chain joins TRBV7-7 to TRBJ2-5; D possibly corresponds to TRBD1 (6 bases). The CDR3 spans 14 residues. Germline V lookup: CDR1 SSHAT, CDR2 FNYEAQ (reference sequence). The V and J ends lost 4 bases and 4 bases respectively, with 13 bases between them. The CDR3 protein is CASSYGQTSETQYF. As DNA, the CDR3 is TGTGCCAGCAGCTATGGACAGACGTCAGAGACCCAGTACTTC.